The 23 T cell receptor beta chains given below trace back to one sample, sequenced in a study of T cell changes during pregnancy in multiple sclerosis. Sequencing used immunoSEQ multiplex PCR; TCRdb keeps in-frame clones, though not all of them. The sample contains about 24,000 clones, 88% of which appear only once. The sample was CD4+ T cells from peripheral blood mononuclear cells, taken in the first trimester of pregnancy. The source of these receptors is a female donor in good health, enrolled as a control in a pregnancy study.

The genes are TRBV18 and TRBJ2-7, with 11 bases that match TRBD2. Per germline, CDR1 KGHSH and CDR2 LQKENI. This CDR3 is 16 amino acids long. Losses at the gene ends were 0 bases for V and 4 bases for J; bases not matched to a gene: 5. Here the CDR3 reads CASSPPSSSGGYEQYF. The CDR3 bases are TGTGCCAGCTCACCACCGAGCTCTAGCGGGGGGTACGAGCAGTACTTC. The full variable domain, in which reference TRBV18 and TRBJ2-7 provide the parts outside the CDR3, is NAGVMQNPRHLVRRRGQEARLRCSPMKGHSHVYWYRQLPEEGLKFMVYLQKENIIDESGMPKERFSAEFPKEGPSILRIQQVVRGDSAAYFCASSPPSSSGGYEQYFGPGTRLTVT.

The chain is built from TRBV5-4 and TRBJ2-1; possibly TRBD2 for D (5 bases). CDR1 SGHNT and CDR2 YYREEE come from the germline V gene (reference sequence). The CDR3 covers 15 residues. The germline V and J ends were trimmed by 3 bases and 6 bases, with 16 bases remaining between them. In DNA form, the CDR3 reads TGTGCCAGCAGCTCACAAAAGAGGGTAGGCAATGAGCAGTTCTTC. Protein: CASSSQKRVGNEQFF.

This clone was observed a single time. The V and J genes are TRBV9 and TRBJ2-1, with D perhaps matching TRBD2 (6 bases). CDR1 SGDLS and CDR2 YYNGEE come from the germline V gene. Trimming shortened V by 6 bases and J by 0 bases, and 10 bases separated the two germline ends. The CDR3 runs 14 residues. The CDR3 DNA sequence: TGTGCCAGCACTCGGGAGAACTCCTACAATGAGCAGTTCTTC. It codes for CASTRENSYNEQFF. Together with reference TRBV9 and TRBJ2-1, the CDR3 gives the full variable domain: DSGVTQTPKHLITATGQRVTLRCSPRSGDLSVYWYQQSLDQGLQFLIQYYNGEERAKGNILERFSAQQFPDLHSELNLSSLELGDSALYFCASTRENSYNEQFFGPGTRLTVL.

The J gene is TRBJ2-1, the V gene TRBV6-5; 14 nucleotides match TRBD2. CDR3 size: 15 residues. The V gene end was trimmed by 5 bases and the J gene end by 9 bases; junction bases not matched to a gene: 6. Germline values: CDR1 MNHEY, CDR2 SVGAGI. For the CDR3, the DNA is TGTGCCAGCAGTCCTGGGACTAGCGGGAGCGTTGAGCAGTTCTTC. Its protein is CASSPGTSGSVEQFF.

This chain uses TRBV5-1 with TRBJ1-5, with 7 positions matching TRBD1. Germline CDR1 reads SGHRS; CDR2 reads YFSETQ. The CDR3 runs to 15 residues. The trim removed 1 base at V and 0 bases at J, leaving 1 base unmatched. The DNA for the CDR3 is TGCGCCAGCAGCTTGACAGGGGATAGCAATCAGCCCCAGCATTTT. Translation: CASSLTGDSNQPQHF.

The chain joins TRBV7-6 to TRBJ1-1; 7 bases agree with TRBD1. Germline lookup yields CDR1 SGHVS and CDR2 FNYEAQ. The V segment lost 1 base and the J segment 1 base; nucleotides outside the gene matches: 12. The CDR3 length is 18 residues. The CDR3 nucleotides read TGTGCCAGCAGCTTAGTTTGGAGGGGGCGAAGAGGGAACACTGAAGCTTTCTTT. This sequence encodes CASSLVWRGRRGNTEAFF.

The chain joins TRBV6-5 to TRBJ1-3, with D tentatively TRBD1 (6 bases). The CDR3 contains 13 residues. The V and J ends lost 7 bases and 2 bases respectively, with 9 bases between them. The germline CDR1 and CDR2 sequences are MNHEY and SVGAGI. DNA for the CDR3: TGTGCCAGCATTACAGGGACTGGAAACACCATATATTTT. Its protein product is CASITGTGNTIYF.

The V call is TRBV28, the J call TRBJ2-1, with a weak D call TRBD2 (5 bases). CDR1 and CDR2 (germline): MDHEN, SYDVKM. With 6 bases removed from V and 7 bases from J, the gap between germline ends came to 16 bases. The CDR3 runs 14 residues. The CDR3 sequence is CASSWVGVRNEQFF. CDR3 bases: TGTGCCAGCAGCTGGGTGGGAGTTAGGAATGAGCAGTTCTTC.

About this clone: The sample has other DNA sequences that encode this CDR3 too. This rearrangement joins TRBV12-5 to TRBJ2-1; 10 bases match TRBD2. CDR1 is LGHNT, CDR2 FRNRAP, per germline. V dropped 5 bases and J dropped 5; count of bases not matched to a gene: 12. This CDR3 contains 17 residues. For the CDR3, the DNA is TGTGCTAGTGGTCCGGGGACCAGCGGGGGGGTAAACAATGAGCAGTTCTTC. Translation gives CASGPGTSGGVNNEQFF.

The chain links TRBV27 to TRBJ2-1; D is unresolved. V was clipped by 8 bases and J by 5 bases, with 4 bases between them. The germline V gene encodes CDR1 MNHEY and CDR2 SMNVEV (reference sequence). The CDR3 sequence is 10 residues long. CDR3 in DNA: TGTGCCAGCTATAACAATGAGCAGTTCTTC. Encoded protein: CASYNNEQFF.

The chain has TRBV10-3 and TRBJ2-5; 7 nucleotides line up with TRBD2. V shed 0 bases and J 7 bases; nucleotides not matched to a gene: 14. The V gene's germline CDR1 is ENHRY and CDR2 SYGVKD. The CDR3 totals 17 residues. CDR3: CAISESEPAGSPGTQYF. CDR3 DNA sequence: TGTGCCATCAGTGAGTCGGAGCCAGCGGGGTCCCCCGGGACCCAGTACTTC.

The chain recombines TRBV20-1 with TRBJ1-3; 8 nucleotides match TRBD1. Per germline, CDR1 DFQATT and CDR2 SNEGSKA (reference sequence). V was clipped by 5 bases and J by 8 bases; unmatched bases: 2. This CDR3 is built from 11 residues. This chain's CDR3 is CSALRGHTIYF. The CDR3 nucleotides are TGCAGTGCTCTCAGGGGGCACACCATATATTTT.

The chain joins TRBV5-4 to TRBJ2-5; 10 bases map to TRBD1. V shed 3 bases, J shed 7 bases, and the junction held 12 bases outside the gene matches. There are 16 residues in the CDR3. Germline CDR1 is SGHNT and CDR2 is YYREEE (reference sequence). CDR3 amino acids: CASSSSGTGARGTQYF. The CDR3 DNA is TGTGCCAGCAGCTCATCCGGGACAGGGGCACGGGGGACCCAGTACTTC.

Comment on this clone: At one end, the junction sequence differs from germline, possibly due to a read error. This sample includes further DNA sequences coding for the same CDR3. This chain joins TRBV28 and TRBJ2-7, with unresolved D. Germline V gene data show CDR1 as MDHEN and CDR2 as SYDVKM. This CDR3 has 11 residues. The DNA for the CDR3 is TGTGCCAGCCGTAGATGGTACGAACAGTACTTC. This sequence encodes CASRRWYEQYF.

The rearrangement links TRBV11-2 to TRBJ2-2; TRBD2 agrees at 12 bases. The V gene end was trimmed by 5 bases and the J gene end by 4 bases; junction bases not matched to a gene: 2. Germline CDR1 reads SGHAT; CDR2 reads FQNNGV. The CDR3 covers 15 residues. In DNA form, the CDR3 reads TGTGCCAGCAGCACTAGCGGGAGGTTCACCGGGGAGCTGTTTTTT. As protein: CASSTSGRFTGELFF.

The chain couples TRBV6-1 to TRBJ1-5; 9 bases line up with TRBD1. CDR1 MNHNS and CDR2 SASEGT come from the germline V gene. The ends lost 5 bases at V and 6 bases at J; junction bases unmatched: 2. The CDR3 contains 13 residues. The CDR3 is CASSWTGAQPQHF. CDR3 bases: TGTGCCAGCAGTTGGACAGGGGCTCAGCCCCAGCATTTT.

DNA for the CDR3: TGTGCCACCAAATCCCAGGGGATCTCTGGGGCCAACGTCCTGACTTTC. Amino acid sequence: CATKSQGISGANVLTF. The V gene is TRBV28, the J gene TRBJ2-6; TRBD1 is a possible D gene (6 bases). The CDR3 runs to 16 residues. Trimming took off 10 bases at V and 0 bases at J, with 16 bases between the two ends. Per the germline V gene, CDR1 is MDHEN and CDR2 is SYDVKM. The entire variable domain, with the rest obtained from reference TRBV28 and TRBJ2-6, is as follows: DVKVTQSSRYLVKRTGEKVFLECVQDMDHENMFWYRQDPGLGLRLIYFSYDVKMKEKGDIPEGYSVSREKKERFSLILESASTNQTSMYLCATKSQGISGANVLTFGAGSRLTVL.

On this clone: The same CDR3 also results from other DNA sequences found in this sample. V is TRBV6-4 and J is TRBJ1-2; 7 positions match TRBD1. The CDR3 sequence is 13 residues long. J lost 2 bases, V lost 3 bases, and 0 bases had no gene match. Germline loops: CDR1 MRHNA, CDR2 SNTAGT. The CDR3 is CASSETGNYGYTF. For the CDR3, the DNA is TGTGCCAGCAGTGAGACAGGGAACTATGGCTACACCTTC.

The rearrangement uses TRBV7-9 and TRBJ1-1; no firm D call. Per the germline V gene, CDR1 is SEHNR and CDR2 is FQNEAQ (reference sequence). V gave up 6 bases and J gave up 3 bases, with 17 bases separating them. CDR3 length equals 15 residues. The DNA of the CDR3 is TGTGCCAGCAGGGGGAGAGTCGGAGGCCACACTGAAGCTTTCTTT. The encoded protein is CASRGRVGGHTEAFF.

This chain joins TRBV6-5 and TRBJ1-2; tentatively, D is TRBD1 (6 bases). Germline V gene sequence: CDR1 MNHEY, CDR2 SVGAGI. Trimming pared 6 bases from V and 1 base from J, leaving 9 bases between. The CDR3 length is 13 residues. CDR3 sequence (DNA): TGTGCCAGCAGGTGGGACATTAACTATGGCTACACCTTC. Its translation: CASRWDINYGYTF.

The J gene is TRBJ1-5, the V gene TRBV10-2; no clear D. The germline V and J ends were trimmed by 3 bases and 4 bases, with 7 bases remaining between them. This CDR3 has 13 residues. Per germline, CDR1 WSHSY and CDR2 SAAADI. The CDR3 sequence: CASSETRNQPQHF. The CDR3 nucleotides are TGCGCCAGCAGTGAAACGAGGAATCAGCCCCAGCATTTT.

The rearrangement joins TRBV6-6 to TRBJ1-1; no firm D call. Germline V gene lookup returns CDR1 MNHNY and CDR2 SVGAGI (reference sequence). V was shortened by 6 bases and J by 3 bases, with 11 bases between the two germline ends. The CDR3 is 13 residues long. The chain's CDR3 is CASSPTRDTEAFF. As DNA, the CDR3 is TGTGCCAGCAGCCCCACCCGCGACACTGAAGCTTTCTTT.

This chain uses TRBV4-2 with TRBJ1-6; TRBD1 matches at 7 bases. The V segment lost 0 bases and the J segment 7 bases; nucleotides outside the gene matches: 15. CDR1 and CDR2 (germline): LGHNA, YNFKEQ. This CDR3 spans 19 amino acids. CDR3 in DNA: TGTGCCAGCAGCCAAGATTGGGGACGGCTAAACAGGGGAAATTCACCCCTCCACTTT. This gives the protein CASSQDWGRLNRGNSPLHF.